Below are 22 T cell receptor beta chains sequenced from a single sample in a study of STAT5B mutations in CD4+ large granular lymphocyte leukemia. Generated by immunoSEQ multiplex PCR, the TCRdb table keeps only in-frame clones and is missing some. The data contain tens of thousands of clones, 82% of them seen just once; the ten biggest clones take up about 8.6%. Input material: CD4+ T cells from blood buffy coats. Source of these receptors: a human donor in good health.

The V call is TRBV28, the J call TRBJ2-7; 12 bases match TRBD1. This CDR3 comprises 16 residues. With 4 bases clipped from V and 3 bases from J, the junction kept 7 bases outside the gene matches. Per germline, CDR1 MDHEN and CDR2 SYDVKM. CDR3 amino acids: CASSSPGQGADYEQYF. DNA for the CDR3: TGTGCCAGCAGTTCCCCGGGACAGGGGGCAGACTACGAGCAGTACTTC.

The rearrangement uses TRBV6-4 and TRBJ2-1; D unclear. Trimming left V 2 bases short and J 6 bases short, with 20 bases between. Germline-derived CDR1 and CDR2 are MRHNA and SNTAGT. This CDR3 spans 17 amino acids. CDR3 DNA sequence: TGTGCCAGCAGTGACGCCGCCGGCTTTCGAAGTAGCAATGAGCAGTTCTTC. The encoded protein is CASSDAAGFRSSNEQFF.

The genes are TRBV27 and TRBJ2-2; possible D gene TRBD1, 5 bases. Germline V lookup: CDR1 MNHEY, CDR2 SMNVEV (reference sequence). This CDR3 is 14 amino acids long. The V end was cut by 6 bases, the J end by 1 base, with 9 bases between. CDR3 in amino acids: CASRWQGNTGELFF. In DNA, the CDR3 is TGTGCCAGCAGGTGGCAGGGGAACACCGGGGAGCTGTTTTTT.

This clone was counted only a few times. The chain recombines TRBV4-3 with TRBJ2-1; 8 nucleotides line up with TRBD1. This CDR3 has 15 amino acids. The V gene end was trimmed by 4 bases and the J gene end by 7 bases; junction bases not matched to a gene: 9. Germline V gives CDR1 LGHNA, CDR2 YSLEER. CDR3 loop: CASSRSGQAINEQFF. CDR3 DNA: TGCGCCAGCAGCCGGTCGGGACAGGCGATTAATGAGCAGTTCTTC.

This clone has a handful of counts. V is TRBV10-2 and J is TRBJ2-7; D possibly corresponds to TRBD2 (5 bases). This CDR3 comprises 16 residues. Trimming pared 4 bases from V and 0 bases from J, leaving 16 bases between. The germline V gene has CDR1 WSHSY and CDR2 SAAADI. CDR3 sequence reads: CASSAMVLGDSYEQYF. CDR3 nucleotide sequence: TGCGCCAGCAGTGCTATGGTCCTGGGAGACTCCTACGAGCAGTACTTC.

The V and J genes are TRBV5-6 and TRBJ2-3; TRBD2 is a possible D gene (6 bases). The CDR3 spans 16 residues. Germline values: CDR1 SGHDT, CDR2 YYEEEE. Trimming pared 4 bases from V and 2 bases from J, leaving 17 bases between. The CDR3: CASSPGTGKSTDTQYF. The DNA of the CDR3 is TGTGCCAGCAGCCCGGGGACTGGTAAATCCACAGATACGCAGTATTTT.

The V call is TRBV6-5, the J call TRBJ2-7; unclear D gene. CDR1 MNHEY and CDR2 SVGAGI come from the germline V gene. Between the trimmed V and J ends, which lost 0 bases and 0 bases, there was a span of 6 bases. The CDR3 is 14 amino acids. The CDR3 DNA follows: TGTGCCAGCAGTTACTCGAGCAGCTCCTACGAGCAGTACTTC. Translated, it gives CASSYSSSSYEQYF.

This rearrangement joins TRBV4-3 to TRBJ2-2; possibly TRBD1 for D (5 bases). This CDR3 is built from 14 residues. Germline V lookup: CDR1 LGHNA, CDR2 YSLEER. V was clipped by 2 bases and J by 6 bases, with 10 bases between them. CDR3 DNA sequence: TGCGCCAGCAGCCAATTGTGGGGCTCCGGGGAGCTGTTTTTT. It is translated as CASSQLWGSGELFF.

This chain joins TRBV2 and TRBJ1-4; D uncertain. The CDR3 spans 12 residues. V was pared by 1 base and J by 7 bases, with 4 bases between. In germline, CDR1 is SNHLY, CDR2 FYNNEI. This chain's CDR3 is CASSEVIEKLFF. CDR3 nucleotides: TGTGCCAGCAGTGAAGTGATTGAAAAACTGTTTTTT.

This chain joins TRBV27 and TRBJ2-3; D is unclear. Germline V gene data show CDR1 as MNHEY and CDR2 as SMNVEV (reference sequence). The length of the CDR3 is 13 residues. Trimming took 3 bases from V and 4 from J, leaving 8 bases between them. The CDR3 DNA is TGTGCCAGCAGTTTGCGAGTCCCAGATACGCAGTATTTT. Translated, it gives CASSLRVPDTQYF.

This chain joins TRBV29-1 and TRBJ2-1, with 7 positions matching TRBD1. Germline V gene lookup returns CDR1 SQVTM and CDR2 ANQGSEA. Germline trimming cut 5 bases from V and 6 bases from J; bases unmatched to any gene: 4. The CDR3 is 12 amino acids. CDR3 DNA: TGCAGCGTTAGAACAGGGGTCAATGAGCAGTTCTTC. Translated: CSVRTGVNEQFF.

This sequence joins TRBV14 and TRBJ2-1, with D possibly matching TRBD1 (6 bases). Germline CDR1 SGHDN, CDR2 FVKESK. Trimming removed 5 bases at V and 1 base at J, with 9 bases between. This CDR3 comprises 14 residues. The CDR3 region is CASSDGQSYNEQFF. Here the CDR3 DNA reads TGTGCCAGCAGCGACGGACAGTCCTACAATGAGCAGTTCTTC.

The V and J genes are TRBV7-9 and TRBJ2-6; 7 bases are shared with TRBD1. V dropped 5 bases and J dropped 0; count of bases not matched to a gene: 13. The germline V gene has CDR1 SEHNR and CDR2 FQNEAQ (reference sequence). The CDR3 is made up of 19 amino acids. CDR3 DNA: TGTGCCAGCAGCCGCCAGACAGGGCTTCTGAGCTCTGGGGCCAACGTCCTGACTTTC. The encoded protein is CASSRQTGLLSSGANVLTF.

The rearrangement links TRBV2 to TRBJ1-1; TRBD1 agrees at 7 bases. CDR1 and CDR2 (germline): SNHLY, FYNNEI. CDR3 size: 14 residues. V trimming: 6 bases; J trimming: 3 bases; junction bases outside the gene matches: 7. The CDR3: CASRRRGVDTEAFF. For the CDR3, the DNA is TGTGCCAGCAGACGCAGGGGGGTGGACACTGAAGCTTTCTTT.

The chain joins TRBV6-5 to TRBJ2-2; the D gene could be TRBD1 or TRBD2 (5 bases each). Germline V gene sequence: CDR1 MNHEY, CDR2 SVGAGI. The V end was cut by 6 bases, the J end by 1 base, with 12 bases between. The CDR3 spans 15 residues. The CDR3 sequence: CASSPGRMNTGELFF. As DNA, the CDR3 is TGTGCCAGCAGCCCGGGACGGATGAACACCGGGGAGCTGTTTTTT.

The V gene is TRBV9, the J gene TRBJ2-7; 9 bases agree with TRBD1. Germline V lookup: CDR1 SGDLS, CDR2 YYNGEE. Trimming at V came to 3 bases and at J to 2 bases, leaving 0 bases not matched to a gene. CDR3 length: 13 amino acids. In nucleotides, the CDR3 is TGTGCCAGCAGCGGACAGGGGGCCTACGAGCAGTACTTC. Protein product: CASSGQGAYEQYF.

This chain joins TRBV25-1 and TRBJ2-1, with D unclear. Trimming removed 8 bases at V and 8 bases at J, with 13 bases between. Germline lookup yields CDR1 MGHDK and CDR2 SYGVNS. The CDR3 loop spans 12 amino acids. CDR3 in amino acids: CASQSSGDEQFF. In nucleotides, the CDR3 is TGTGCCAGCCAGAGTAGTGGAGATGAGCAGTTCTTC.

J is TRBJ2-3 and V is TRBV5-1, with 8 positions matching TRBD2. Germline assignment: CDR1 SGHRS and CDR2 YFSETQ. This CDR3 has 18 residues. Trimming took 4 bases from V and 2 from J; bases not matched to a gene: 15. The CDR3 DNA is TGCGCCAGCAGCCTCTTCCCCCCGGGGGGGGACCCCACAGATACGCAGTATTTT. Translating it yields CASSLFPPGGDPTDTQYF.

This chain links TRBV5-6 with TRBJ2-3, with a tentative D call TRBD2 (5 bases). This CDR3 comprises 14 residues. The V gene lost 1 base and the J gene lost 0 bases, with 6 bases spanning the gap. CDR1 and CDR2 from the germline V gene are SGHDT and YYEEEE. This chain's CDR3 is CASSLWESTDTQYF. The CDR3 nucleotides are TGTGCCAGCAGCTTGTGGGAGAGCACAGATACGCAGTATTTT.

This chain links TRBV25-1 with TRBJ2-1; 7 nucleotides align to TRBD2. The junction had 5 bases not matched to a gene; V was cut back by 5 bases and J by 1 base. The CDR3 runs to 15 residues. Germline-derived CDR1 and CDR2 are MGHDK and SYGVNS. Written as DNA, the CDR3 is TGTGCCAGCAGTCAACCGGGGGGATCCTACAATGAGCAGTTCTTC. It codes for CASSQPGGSYNEQFF.

The chain joins TRBV7-9 to TRBJ2-5; 8 bases fit TRBD1. Germline trimming cut 5 bases from V and 6 bases from J; bases unmatched to any gene: 14. The CDR3 contains 16 residues. In germline, CDR1 is SEHNR, CDR2 FQNEAQ (reference sequence). CDR3 sequence: CASSLDRGGRLKTQYF. Written as DNA, the CDR3 is TGTGCCAGCAGCCTCGACAGGGGAGGCAGATTGAAGACCCAGTACTTC.

The CDR3 DNA is TGTGCCAGCAGCTTATTGGGACTCTCGAGCTCCTACAATGAGCAGTTCTTC. Translation gives CASSLLGLSSSYNEQFF. The rearrangement links TRBV7-3 to TRBJ2-1, with TRBD2 as a possible D gene (6 bases). The CDR3 spans 17 residues. Germline loops: CDR1 SGHTA, CDR2 FQGTGA. V lost 2 bases and J lost 0, with 14 bases in between.